This T cell receptor beta chain was captured in a study of T cells in Graves' hyperthyroidism and ophthalmopathy. V shed 0 bases and J shed 5 bases, with 11 bases lying between them. Per germline, CDR1 SGHTA and CDR2 FQGNSA. The CDR3 totals 15 residues. Amplification of TCR beta CDR3 regions used RNA as the template. Carried out on the TCR CDR3, a first-round RT-PCR used the HTBI primer set. TCRdb analysed the multiplex PCR reads with MiXCR anew, one entry per CDR3 protein. The sample contains approximately 620,000 distinct CDR3 sequences, about 14% of which appear only once. This clonotype was seen at least ten times.

Material for sequencing was blood. V is TRBV7-2 and J is TRBJ2-1; D possibly corresponds to TRBD2 (5 bases). The receptor comes from a woman aged 25 to 39 with Graves' hyperthyroidism that later progressed to Graves' ophthalmopathy. The CDR3 here is CASSLALGGHNEQFF. CDR3 DNA sequence: TGTGCCAGCAGCTTAGCTTTAGGAGGTCACAATGAGCAGTTCTTC. The whole variable domain, remainder taken from reference TRBV7-2 and TRBJ2-1, is GAGVSQSPSNKVTEKGKDVELRCDPISGHTALYWYRQSLGQGLEFLIYFQGNSAPDKSGLPSDRFSAERTGGSVSTLTIQRTQQEDSAVYLCASSLALGGHNEQFFGPGTRLTVL.